Presented here are 11 T cell receptor beta chains from one specimen sequenced in a study of T-cell memory formation after mild COVID-19 (dated by TCRdb to about 2021). The library was prepared using 5' RACE. This sample was sequenced with an Illumina NovaSeq 6000. TCRdb ran its own pipeline on the public reads, namely fastp trimming at Q25 and MiXCR clone calling, and kept in-frame beta chains. Records with the same CDR3 protein are collapsed into one entry carrying the most frequent genes and DNA. The sample table lists 300,000 to 350,000 distinct CDR3 sequences, over 10% of them with a count of one. About 22% of the sample rests with the top ten. The source material was PBMCs or a T cell subset sorted from them (not recorded which). The receptors were sampled from a man younger than 35 who had mild COVID-19 (a few samples of this study predate the infection). The sample titles of this study are shuffled in the database, so cell type and time point are left out; the donor was told from shared clones.

In this sample, this clonotype turned up a few times. The chain recombines TRBV6-5 with TRBJ2-2, with D hard to call. This CDR3 spans 15 amino acids. V lost 0 bases and J lost 7, with 12 bases in between. Germline V CDR1 and CDR2: MNHEY, SVGAGI. This CDR3 is CASSYSMSGFGELFF. The CDR3 bases are TGTGCCAGCAGTTACTCGATGTCCGGGTTCGGGGAGCTGTTTTTT.

This chain joins TRBV10-3 and TRBJ1-1, with TRBD1 matching over 8 bases. Germline CDR1 ENHRY, CDR2 SYGVKD. V dropped 10 bases and J dropped 1; count of bases not matched to a gene: 5. The CDR3 is 13 residues long. The CDR3 sequence: CATKTGGNTEAFF. In DNA form, the CDR3 reads TGTGCCACAAAAACAGGGGGGAACACTGAAGCTTTCTTT.

This clonotype showed up just a few times. The rearrangement uses TRBV5-1 and TRBJ2-2; D may be TRBD1 (5 bases). The CDR3 is 14 residues long. V was shortened by 0 bases and J by 5 bases, with 8 bases between the two germline ends. Germline V gives CDR1 SGHRS, CDR2 YFSETQ. This chain's CDR3 is CASSLGQLTGELFF. The CDR3 bases are TGCGCCAGCAGCTTGGGACAGCTTACCGGGGAGCTGTTTTTT.

The chain employs TRBV2 and TRBJ1-2; TRBD1 agrees at 9 bases. CDR1 is SNHLY, CDR2 FYNNEI, per germline. After removal of 8 bases from V and 7 bases from J, the junction contained 11 bases not matched to a gene. CDR3 length equals 14 residues. CDR3 nucleotides: TGTGCCAGCGGAAGGCGGACAGGGGAGGCTGGCTACACCTTC. Translated, it gives CASGRRTGEAGYTF.

The rearrangement joins TRBV5-6 to TRBJ2-1, with D perhaps TRBD1 (5 bases). V lost 3 bases and J 3 bases, leaving 16 bases between the germline ends. Germline lookup yields CDR1 SGHDT and CDR2 YYEEEE. The CDR3 length is 16 residues. The CDR3 protein is CASSSSDSRIYNEQFF. CDR3 nucleotide sequence: TGTGCCAGCAGCTCTTCCGACAGCAGGATCTACAATGAGCAGTTCTTC.

This clonotype has just a few counts. The chain combines TRBV21-1 with TRBJ1-1; whether TRBD1, the table's D call, matches the DNA was not checked. TRBV21-1 constitutes a pseudogene. The length of the CDR3 is 14 residues. The CDR3 protein is CASSKDRVNTEAFF. CDR3 DNA sequence: TGTGCCAGCAGCAAAGACAGGGTGAACACTGAAGCTTTCTTT.

About this clonotype: A much larger clone is a single base away; this may be a read error. This CDR3 is missing its conserved last phenylalanine or tryptophan, likely due to a read error. V usage is TRBV9 and J usage is TRBJ1-2; D gene ambiguous. Per the germline V gene, CDR1 is SGDLS and CDR2 is YYNGEE. This CDR3 region has 12 residues. V shed 3 bases and J shed 8 bases, with 11 bases lying between them. The CDR3 sequence is CASSAVRMGYTL. As DNA, the CDR3 is TGTGCCAGCAGCGCAGTGCGCATGGGCTACACCTTA.

This clonotype was recorded a few times. This chain joins TRBV5-1 and TRBJ2-7; D remains ambiguous. The V end was cut by 0 bases, the J end by 0 bases, with 7 bases between. This CDR3 has 14 amino acids. Germline CDR1 SGHRS, CDR2 YFSETQ. The CDR3 loop reads CASSLDTDSYEQYF. For the CDR3, the DNA is TGCGCCAGCAGCTTGGACACAGACTCCTACGAGCAGTACTTC.

This chain uses TRBV2 with TRBJ2-2; D call uncertain. Germline V lookup: CDR1 SNHLY, CDR2 FYNNEI. This CDR3 is built from 15 residues. V lost 3 bases and J 2 bases, leaving 10 bases between the germline ends. The CDR3 here is CASSDGWGNTGELFF. The CDR3 DNA reads as TGTGCCAGCAGTGATGGCTGGGGAAACACCGGGGAGCTGTTTTTT.

The rearrangement links TRBV20-1 to TRBJ1-1; D not resolved. V was cut by 0 bases and J by 3 bases, with 14 bases left in between. This CDR3 comprises 15 residues. CDR1 and CDR2 (germline): DFQATT, SNEGSKA (reference sequence). CDR3 nucleotide sequence: TGCAGTGCTAGAGATCCACGGGGTTGGGACACTGAAGCTTTCTTT. Translation: CSARDPRGWDTEAFF.

This rearrangement joins TRBV7-6 to TRBJ2-7, with D possibly called TRBD1 or TRBD2 (6 bases each). Germline CDR1 and CDR2: SGHVS and FNYEAQ. Trimming removed 6 bases at V and 1 base at J, with 10 bases between. This CDR3 contains 13 residues. The CDR3 nucleotides are TGTGCCAGCAGGCGGGACACATCCTACGAGCAGTACTTC. Amino acids: CASRRDTSYEQYF.